A single sample gave rise to the 28 T cell receptor beta chains below, sequenced in a study of OX40 agonist ivuxolimab in advanced cancers. Here immunoSEQ multiplex PCR was the method, and the copy in TCRdb shows in-frame clones only, minus some. The table lists about 39,000 clones, 80% to 95% of them singletons. Source: CD4+ or CD8+ T cells sorted from blood, taken in a trial of the OX40 agonist ivuxolimab. These receptors originate from an adult with an advanced solid tumor such as melanoma, head and neck, liver or kidney cancer.

A few counts support this clone. This rearrangement joins TRBV28 to TRBJ2-7, with D hard to call. Germline V gene sequence: CDR1 MDHEN, CDR2 SYDVKM. This CDR3 is 13 amino acids long. Trimming took off 5 bases at V and 5 bases at J, with 13 bases between the two ends. The CDR3 coding sequence is TGTGCCAGCAGTCCCCTGTTTCCGCACGAGCAGTACTTC. This sequence encodes CASSPLFPHEQYF.

The chain carries TRBV5-6 and TRBJ2-4; D may be TRBD1 (6 bases). CDR3 length: 13 amino acids. V was trimmed by 4 bases and J by 6 bases, leaving 11 bases between them. Germline V gene data show CDR1 as SGHDT and CDR2 as YYEEEE. This CDR3 is CASSLGQLNIQYF. Here the CDR3 DNA reads TGTGCCAGCAGCCTCGGACAGTTAAACATTCAGTACTTC.

V is TRBV7-9 and J is TRBJ2-3; no firm D call. Trimming shortened V by 6 bases and J by 1 base, and 11 bases separated the two germline ends. Germline CDR1 SEHNR, CDR2 FQNEAQ (reference sequence). The CDR3 consists of 14 residues. In nucleotides, the CDR3 is TGTGCCAGCAGTTCTACCGGACGCACAGATACGCAGTATTTT. This gives the protein CASSSTGRTDTQYF.

In DNA form, the CDR3 reads TGTGCCAGCAGCTTACGTCTCGAGGAGGCCCAGTACTTC. Protein: CASSLRLEEAQYF. The chain carries TRBV7-6 and TRBJ2-5, with a tentative D call TRBD2 (5 bases). CDR3 length: 13 residues. The V and J ends lost 2 bases and 9 bases respectively, with 13 bases between them. Germline V gene lookup returns CDR1 SGHVS and CDR2 FNYEAQ.

The V and J genes are TRBV27 and TRBJ1-5; 7 bases map to TRBD1. V shed 2 bases and J 5 bases; nucleotides not matched to a gene: 0. CDR1 MNHEY and CDR2 SMNVEV come from the germline V gene (reference sequence). CDR3 length: 13 amino acids. This CDR3 reads CASSLQGDQPQHF. CDR3 in DNA: TGTGCCAGCAGTTTACAGGGGGATCAGCCCCAGCATTTT.

CDR3 coding DNA: TGTGCCAGCCTGGCACAGGGGTTCTACAATGAGCAGTTCTTC. It encodes CASLAQGFYNEQFF. The rearrangement joins TRBV28 to TRBJ2-1; 7 bases map to TRBD1. The junction had 7 bases not matched to a gene; V was cut back by 8 bases and J by 3 bases. This CDR3 spans 14 amino acids. Per germline, CDR1 MDHEN and CDR2 SYDVKM.

The rearrangement uses TRBV6-5 and TRBJ2-7, with 9 bases aligning to TRBD1. The V gene end was trimmed by 5 bases and the J gene end by 4 bases; junction bases not matched to a gene: 6. This CDR3 is built from 14 residues. The germline V gene has CDR1 MNHEY and CDR2 SVGAGI. The CDR3: CASSAGTGSYEQYF. The CDR3 bases are TGTGCCAGCAGTGCCGGGACAGGGTCTTACGAGCAGTACTTC.

The CDR3 DNA reads TGTGCCAGCAGCTTGACCCGCCGGGCACCCGAGGACATTCAGTACTTC. Its protein is CASSLTRRAPEDIQYF. The rearrangement joins TRBV7-2 to TRBJ2-4; the D is unclear. The CDR3 loop spans 16 amino acids. The germline gives CDR1 SGHTA, CDR2 FQGNSA. With 3 bases removed from V and 8 bases from J, the gap between germline ends came to 20 bases.

The chain recombines TRBV1 with TRBJ2-1; the D call of TRBD2 is as the table states it, not checked on the DNA. TRBV1 is annotated as a pseudogene. The CDR3 is made up of 16 amino acids. CDR3 nucleotide sequence: TGCACCAGCAGCCCCCGGAGGGATAGTAGGGACAATGAGCAGTTCTTC. Translating it yields CTSSPRRDSRDNEQFF.

J is TRBJ2-2 and V is TRBV11-3, with 9 nucleotides matching TRBD1. The V gene end was trimmed by 3 bases and the J gene end by 1 base; junction bases not matched to a gene: 0. Per germline, CDR1 SGHNT and CDR2 YENEEA. This CDR3 has 15 residues. In nucleotides, the CDR3 is TGTGCCAGCAGCTTGGACAGGGGGAACACCGGGGAGCTGTTTTTT. Protein: CASSLDRGNTGELFF.

This clone was observed once. The V gene is TRBV7-4, the J gene TRBJ2-7, with D uncertain. The CDR3 extends over 14 amino acids. CDR1 and CDR2 (germline): SGHVT, SQSDAQ. V shed 2 bases and J shed 6 bases, with 14 bases lying between them. CDR3 in amino acids: CASSLTGSVCEQYF. The CDR3 nucleotides read TGTGCCAGCAGCTTAACCGGGTCAGTGTGCGAGCAGTACTTC.

The genes are TRBV6-4 and TRBJ2-3, with 7 bases identical to TRBD2. Germline CDR1 is MRHNA and CDR2 is SNTAGT. The J segment lost 1 base and the V segment lost 2 bases, leaving 0 bases of the junction unmatched. The CDR3 runs to 14 residues. Here the CDR3 DNA reads TGTGCCAGCAGTGACGGGGGGGGCACAGATACGCAGTATTTT. This encodes CASSDGGGTDTQYF.

V usage is TRBV29-1 and J usage is TRBJ2-7; TRBD1 matches 9 bases. V was clipped by 4 bases and J by 3 bases; unmatched bases: 4. This CDR3 region has 13 residues. From germline, CDR1 is SQVTM and CDR2 ANQGSEA. CDR3 loop: CSVAPGQGYEQYF. The CDR3 DNA is TGCAGCGTTGCCCCGGGACAGGGCTACGAGCAGTACTTC.

This chain joins TRBV4-1 and TRBJ2-7; 8 nucleotides agree with TRBD1. Germline CDR1 is MGHRA and CDR2 is YSYEKL. The ends lost 0 bases at V and 3 bases at J; junction bases unmatched: 4. The CDR3 is made up of 15 amino acids. DNA of the CDR3: TGCGCCAGCAGCCAAGAGGGGACAGGATTCTACGAGCAGTACTTC. Translating gives CASSQEGTGFYEQYF.

The rearrangement links TRBV14 to TRBJ2-7; D remains unclear. V lost 4 bases, J lost 3 bases, and 13 bases lay in between. The germline V gene encodes CDR1 SGHDN and CDR2 FVKESK. This CDR3 is 14 amino acids long. CDR3 in amino acids: CASSPYGQLYEQYF. CDR3 nucleotides: TGTGCCAGCAGCCCGTACGGGCAACTCTACGAGCAGTACTTC.

The table lists this clone with a few counts. V and J are TRBV7-2 and TRBJ2-7, with D perhaps TRBD2 (5 bases). The CDR3 is 16 amino acids. V was shortened by 5 bases and J by 1 base, with 18 bases between the two germline ends. The germline V gene encodes CDR1 SGHTA and CDR2 FQGNSA. The CDR3 nucleotides are TGTGCCAGCAGCCCCGGAGGTTTCGGGGATTCCTACGAGCAGTACTTC. This sequence encodes CASSPGGFGDSYEQYF. The full variable domain, in which reference TRBV7-2 and TRBJ2-7 provide the parts outside the CDR3, is GAGVSQSPSNKVTEKGKDVELRCDPISGHTALYWYRQSLGQGLEFLIYFQGNSAPDKSGLPSDRFSAERTGGSVSTLTIQRTQQEDSAVYLCASSPGGFGDSYEQYFGPGTRLTVT.

The J gene is TRBJ2-3, the V gene TRBV2; the match to TRBD2 covers 11 bases. The trim removed 6 bases at V and 1 base at J, leaving 3 bases unmatched. The CDR3 runs to 15 residues. CDR1 and CDR2 (germline): SNHLY, FYNNEI. The CDR3 reads CASRSTSGGTDTQYF. CDR3 DNA sequence: TGTGCCAGCAGATCGACTAGCGGGGGCACAGATACGCAGTATTTT. The full variable domain, its missing parts supplied by reference TRBV2 and TRBJ2-3, is EPEVTQTPSHQVTQMGQEVILRCVPISNHLYFYWYRQILGQKVEFLVSFYNNEISEKSEIFDDQFSVERPDGSNFTLKIRSTKLEDSAMYFCASRSTSGGTDTQYFGPGTRLTVL.

The J gene is TRBJ2-7, the V gene TRBV6-1; tentative D call: TRBD2 (6 bases). The V and J ends lost 2 bases and 5 bases respectively, with 19 bases between them. CDR3 size: 16 residues. Germline-derived CDR1 and CDR2 are MNHNS and SASEGT. CDR3: CASSEWIRGTYNEQYF. The CDR3 nucleotides are TGTGCCAGCAGTGAATGGATTCGGGGGACTTACAACGAGCAGTACTTC.

The chain recombines TRBV2 with TRBJ2-3; possibly TRBD2 for D (5 bases). The CDR3 totals 15 residues. V shed 1 base and J shed 5 bases, with 13 bases lying between them. Germline V gives CDR1 SNHLY, CDR2 FYNNEI. The CDR3 protein is CASSEERSQVDTQYF. DNA for the CDR3: TGTGCCAGCAGTGAAGAGCGGTCCCAAGTAGATACGCAGTATTTT.

V is TRBV7-9 and J is TRBJ1-1; the match to TRBD1 covers 12 bases. CDR1 is SEHNR and CDR2 is FQNEAQ in the germline V gene (reference sequence). The CDR3 sequence is 17 residues long. V gave up 2 bases and J gave up 1 base; unmatched junction bases: 5. The CDR3 sequence is CASSLPGQGAGNTEAFF. The CDR3 nucleotides are TGTGCCAGCAGCTTACCGGGACAGGGGGCTGGGAACACTGAAGCTTTCTTT.

The chain recombines TRBV4-1 with TRBJ2-7; 7 nucleotides line up with TRBD2. Germline V lookup: CDR1 MGHRA, CDR2 YSYEKL. J was trimmed by 1 base and V by 4 bases; bases with no gene match: 10. The CDR3 has 16 residues. DNA for the CDR3: TGCGCCAGCAGCCCTATTCCTGCGGGAGCATCCTACGAGCAGTACTTC. Residues: CASSPIPAGASYEQYF.

The chain uses TRBV27 and TRBJ2-1; 7 bases line up with TRBD2. CDR1 is MNHEY, CDR2 SMNVEV, per germline (reference sequence). The ends lost 5 bases at V and 9 bases at J; junction bases unmatched: 13. This CDR3 is built from 15 residues. The CDR3 DNA reads as TGTGCCAGCAGTCCGGACGGCGCGGGAGACGGTGAGCAGTTCTTC. Its protein is CASSPDGAGDGEQFF.

A single count supports this clone. This sequence joins TRBV28 and TRBJ2-1, with D uncertain. Trimming left V 9 bases short and J 7 bases short, with 13 bases between. This CDR3 contains 12 residues. The germline CDR1 and CDR2 sequences are MDHEN and SYDVKM. The CDR3 bases are TGTGCCAGTAGTGATATGGGGAATGAGCAGTTCTTC. It encodes CASSDMGNEQFF.

The chain combines TRBV27 with TRBJ2-2; unclear D gene. Germline V lookup: CDR1 MNHEY, CDR2 SMNVEV (reference sequence). Trimming took 2 bases from V and 8 from J, leaving 9 bases between them. The CDR3 extends over 13 amino acids. The CDR3 here is CASSLRSLGELFF. The CDR3 DNA is TGTGCCAGCAGTTTAAGGAGCTTAGGGGAGCTGTTTTTT.

This sequence joins TRBV6-5 and TRBJ2-7; D call uncertain. The CDR3 contains 12 residues. The germline V gene encodes CDR1 MNHEY and CDR2 SVGAGI. Trimming stripped 7 bases from V and 2 bases from J, with 9 bases between. CDR3 coding DNA: TGTGCCAGCATCGGCTCGACCTACGAGCAGTACTTC. This gives the protein CASIGSTYEQYF.

This clone was recorded once. The chain uses TRBV6-6 and TRBJ1-2, with TRBD1 identical over 7 bases. With 5 bases clipped from V and 7 bases from J, the junction kept 10 bases outside the gene matches. Germline V gives CDR1 MNHNY, CDR2 SVGAGI (reference sequence). This CDR3 has 14 residues. This chain's CDR3 is CASSTVQGSSGYTF. CDR3 in DNA: TGTGCCAGCAGTACAGTACAGGGGTCGAGTGGCTACACCTTC.

Note on this clone: At one end the junction does not follow the germline gene, possibly because of a read error. The chain couples TRBV4-1 to TRBJ1-2, with a tentative D call TRBD1 (6 bases). Per the germline V gene, CDR1 is MGHRA and CDR2 is YSYEKL. This CDR3 spans 15 amino acids. CDR3 coding DNA: TGTGCCAGCAGCCAAGAGAGGGGACAAGGTCGTGGCTACACCTTC. It codes for CASSQERGQGRGYTF.

The CDR3 loop is CASPKRGRSYNEQFF. The CDR3 coding sequence is TGTGCCAGCCCCAAAAGGGGGAGATCCTACAATGAGCAGTTCTTC. V is TRBV21-1 and J is TRBJ2-1; the table assigns TRBD1, which was not confirmed against the DNA. TRBV21-1 is an annotated pseudogene. The CDR3 consists of 15 residues.